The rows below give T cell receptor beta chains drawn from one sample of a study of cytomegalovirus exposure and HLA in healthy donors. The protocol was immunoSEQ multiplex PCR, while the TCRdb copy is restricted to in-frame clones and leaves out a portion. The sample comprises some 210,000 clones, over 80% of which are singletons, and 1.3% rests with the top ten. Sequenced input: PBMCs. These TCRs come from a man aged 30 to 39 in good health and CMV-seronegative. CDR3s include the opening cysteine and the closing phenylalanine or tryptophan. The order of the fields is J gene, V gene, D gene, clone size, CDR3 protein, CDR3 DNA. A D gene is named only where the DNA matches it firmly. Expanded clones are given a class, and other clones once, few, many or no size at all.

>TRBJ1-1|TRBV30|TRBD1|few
CAWSTGDTEAFF
TGTGCCTGGAGTACAGGGGACACTGAAGCTTTCTTT
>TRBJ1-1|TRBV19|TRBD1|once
CASSIRDRDTEAFF
TGTGCCAGTAGTATCAGGGACAGAGACACTGAAGCTTTCTTT
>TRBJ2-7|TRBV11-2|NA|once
CASSLASGYEQYF
TGTGCCAGCAGCTTAGCCTCGGGCTACGAGCAGTACTTC
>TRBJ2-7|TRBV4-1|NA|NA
CASSHNGDQYF
TGCGCCAGCAGCCATAACGGGGATCAGTACTTC
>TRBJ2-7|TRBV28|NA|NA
CASSSLYEQYF
TGTGCCAGCAGTTCCCTCTACGAGCAGTACTTC
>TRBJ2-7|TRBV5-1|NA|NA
CASRSRGAPYEQYF
TGCGCCAGCAGGTCCCGGGGGGCCCCCTACGAGCAGTACTTC
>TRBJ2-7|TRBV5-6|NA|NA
CASSQVHTSYEQYF
TGTGCCAGCAGCCAGGTACATACCTCCTACGAGCAGTACTTC
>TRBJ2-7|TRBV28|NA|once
CASTPPGKTYEQYF
TGTGCCAGCACCCCCCCAGGGAAGACCTACGAGCAGTACTTC
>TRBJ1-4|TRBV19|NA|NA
CASSGGGAATNEKLFF
TGTGCCAGTAGCGGAGGGGGGGCTGCAACTAATGAAAAACTGTTTTTT
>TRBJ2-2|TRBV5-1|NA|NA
CASSLALGRTGELFF
TGCGCCAGCAGCTTGGCCTTGGGCCGGACCGGGGAGCTGTTTTTT
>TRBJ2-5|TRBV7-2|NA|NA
CASSPRRAEETQYF
TGTGCCAGCAGCCCGCGAAGAGCTGAAGAGACCCAGTACTTC
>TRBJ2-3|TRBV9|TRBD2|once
CASSVAGLAGAETQYF
TGTGCCAGCAGCGTAGCTGGACTAGCGGGGGCCGAAACGCAGTATTTT
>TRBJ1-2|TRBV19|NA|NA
CASIGTANYGYTF
TGTGCCAGTATCGGCACAGCTAACTATGGCTACACCTTC
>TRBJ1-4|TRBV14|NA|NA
CASSQDKVQGNEKLFF
TGTGCCAGCAGCCAAGACAAGGTTCAGGGGAATGAAAAACTGTTTTTT
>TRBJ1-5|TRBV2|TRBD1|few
CASSENRGNQPQHF
TGTGCCAGCAGTGAGAACAGGGGAAATCAGCCCCAGCATTTT
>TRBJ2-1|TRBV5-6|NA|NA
CASSKWTANEQFF
TGTGCCAGCAGTAAGTGGACAGCCAATGAGCAGTTCTTC
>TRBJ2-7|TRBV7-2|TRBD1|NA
CASSLVLVTGGSYEQYF
TGTGCCAGCAGCTTAGTGTTGGTTACAGGGGGCTCCTACGAGCAGTACTTC
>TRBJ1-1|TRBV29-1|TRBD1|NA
CSVGQGIEAFF
TGCAGCGTTGGACAGGGTATTGAAGCTTTCTTT
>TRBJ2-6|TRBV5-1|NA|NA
CASSFNRPSGANVLTF
TGCGCCAGCAGCTTTAACAGACCCTCTGGGGCCAACGTCCTGACTTTC
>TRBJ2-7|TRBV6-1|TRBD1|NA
CASSRQGYSYEQYF
TGTGCCAGCAGTAGACAGGGGTACTCCTACGAGCAGTACTTC
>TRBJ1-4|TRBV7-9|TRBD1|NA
CASSHRDRGNEKLFF
TGTGCCAGCAGCCACCGGGACAGGGGGAATGAAAAACTGTTTTTT
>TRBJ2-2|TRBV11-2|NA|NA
CASSPGQNTGELFF
TGTGCCAGTTCTCCGGGACAGAACACCGGGGAGCTGTTTTTT
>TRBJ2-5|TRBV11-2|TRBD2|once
CASSSVGGGTTETQYF
TGTGCCAGCAGCTCTGTGGGGGGAGGGACGACGGAGACCCAGTACTTC
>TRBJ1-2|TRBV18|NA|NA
CASSPGRHYGYTF
TGTGCCAGCTCACCCGGGAGGCACTATGGCTACACCTTC